This TCR beta chain emerged from a study of CD8 T cells in Susac syndrome. Study-wide results and caveats: The authors acknowledged that the study's TCR sequencing and HLA analysis involved relatively few individuals.

CDR1 MNHEY and CDR2 SMNVEV come from the germline V gene (reference sequence). With 2 bases removed from V and 4 bases from J, the gap between germline ends came to 16 bases. This CDR3 spans 16 amino acids. Reverse transcription of roughly 0.5 to 1 ug RNA used random hexamers. TCRdb re-called the immunoSEQ multiplex PCR reads through MiXCR, storing one row per CDR3 protein. The sample has under 200,000 distinct CDR3 sequences, 85% to 95% seen once. TCR beta was sequenced from blood CD8+ and CD4+ T cells. With regard to this clonotype: Its antigen is currently unknown.

Material for sequencing was CD4+ T cells from PBMCs. The TCR was taken from a human donor in good health. This chain links TRBV27 with TRBJ2-3; D uncertain. CDR3 region: CASSLAADWRADTQYF. The CDR3 DNA reads as TGTGCCAGCAGTTTAGCGGCAGATTGGCGCGCAGATACGCAGTATTTT.